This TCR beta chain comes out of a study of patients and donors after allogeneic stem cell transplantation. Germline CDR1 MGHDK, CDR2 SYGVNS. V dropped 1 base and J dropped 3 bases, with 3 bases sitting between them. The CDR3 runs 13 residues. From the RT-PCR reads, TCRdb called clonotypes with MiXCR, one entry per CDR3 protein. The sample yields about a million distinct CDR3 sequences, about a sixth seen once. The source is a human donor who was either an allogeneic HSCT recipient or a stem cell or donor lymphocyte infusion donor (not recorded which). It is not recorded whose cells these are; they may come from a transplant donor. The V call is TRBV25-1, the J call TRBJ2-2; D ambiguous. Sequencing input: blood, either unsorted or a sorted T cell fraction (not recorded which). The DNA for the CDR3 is TGTGCCAGCAGTGAATTGGACACCGGGGAGCTGTTTTTT. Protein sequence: CASSELDTGELFF. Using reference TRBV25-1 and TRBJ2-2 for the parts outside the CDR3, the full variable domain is EADIYQTPRYLVIGTGKKITLECSQTMGHDKMYWYQQDPGMELHLIHYSYGVNSTEKGDLSSESTVSRIRTEHFPLTLESARPSHTSQYLCASSELDTGELFFGEGSRLTVL.